Below are 9 T cell receptor beta chains sequenced from a single sample in a study of cytomegalovirus exposure and HLA in healthy donors. Both 60 Vbeta primers and 13 Jbeta primers went into the PCR. Sequencing was performed with immunoSEQ multiplex PCR; in TCRdb, only in-frame clones are kept and a portion is missing. The repertoire holds about 100,000 clones, with about 74% as singletons. Sequencing input: PBMCs. These receptors were collected from a woman in her thirties or forties in good health and CMV-seropositive.

This chain joins TRBV5-4 and TRBJ2-5; TRBD2 is a possible D gene (7 bases). This CDR3 has 13 amino acids. V was trimmed by 7 bases and J by 3 bases, leaving 13 bases between them. Per germline, CDR1 SGHNT and CDR2 YYREEE (reference sequence). The CDR3 reads CASGGAGEETQYF. The CDR3 nucleotides are TGTGCCAGCGGGGGGGCCGGTGAAGAGACCCAGTACTTC.

This chain links TRBV2 with TRBJ1-1, with D maybe TRBD1 (5 bases). This CDR3 region has 14 residues. Trimming took off 7 bases at V and 1 base at J, with 13 bases between the two ends. From germline, CDR1 is SNHLY and CDR2 FYNNEI. The CDR3 reads CASTRRGGNTEAFF. CDR3 nucleotide sequence: TGTGCCAGCACCAGGAGGGGAGGGAACACTGAAGCTTTCTTT.

This chain uses TRBV19 with TRBJ2-2, with 13 nucleotides matching TRBD2. The junction had 6 bases not matched to a gene; V was cut back by 10 bases and J by 4 bases. The CDR3 sequence is 15 residues long. Germline V gene sequence: CDR1 LNHDA, CDR2 SQIVND (reference sequence). The CDR3: CATIGLAGATGELFF. Written as DNA, the CDR3 is TGTGCCACGATAGGACTAGCGGGGGCCACCGGGGAGCTGTTTTTT.

CDR3 region: CASRNRASYEQYF. As DNA, the CDR3 is TGTGCCAGCAGAAACAGGGCCAGCTACGAGCAGTACTTC. The gene calls are TRBV2 and TRBJ2-5; D might be TRBD1 (6 bases). The tail of the sequence fits TRBJ2-7 better, so the J call may be wrong. The CDR3 length is 13 residues. Germline V CDR1 and CDR2: SNHLY, FYNNEI.

This chain joins TRBV27 and TRBJ1-3, with no clear D. V lost 3 bases to trimming and J lost 3 bases, with 9 bases between them. The CDR3 contains 14 residues. Germline loops: CDR1 MNHEY, CDR2 SMNVEV (reference sequence). The DNA of the CDR3 is TGTGCCAGCAGTTTCCTCGGCGGTGGAAACACCATATATTTT. This encodes CASSFLGGGNTIYF.

This clone came up once. The DNA of the CDR3 is TGTGCCAGCAGCTTAGGAGGAGATTCACCCCTCCACTTT. As protein: CASSLGGDSPLHF. The chain recombines TRBV7-9 with TRBJ1-6; no definite D call. Germline loops: CDR1 SEHNR, CDR2 FQNEAQ (reference sequence). Deletions cut 1 base from V and 8 bases from J, with 6 bases between. CDR3 length equals 13 residues.

The chain combines TRBV21-1 with TRBJ2-2; the table's D call TRBD1 went unverified against the DNA. TRBV21-1 is reported as a pseudogene. The length of the CDR3 is 13 residues. Here the CDR3 reads CASSNRNTGELFF. In nucleotides, the CDR3 is TGTGCCAGCAGCAACAGGAACACCGGGGAGCTGTTTTTT.

V and J are TRBV5-8 and TRBJ2-6; 7 bases are shared with TRBD1. The CDR3 length is 15 residues. Germline V gene sequence: CDR1 SGHTS, CDR2 YDEGEE. V lost 2 bases and J lost 2; bases outside the gene matches: 1. In nucleotides, the CDR3 is TGTGCCAGCAGCTTTGACAGGGCTGGGGCCAACGTCCTGACTTTC. Translating it yields CASSFDRAGANVLTF.

CDR3 DNA sequence: TGTGCCACCAGCAGAGATCAGGTCCCTCATCAGCCCCAGCATTTT. Translated, it gives CATSRDQVPHQPQHF. The rearrangement joins TRBV15 to TRBJ1-5; D gene ambiguous. This CDR3 comprises 15 residues. Trimming removed 0 bases from V and 5 bases from J, with 11 bases in between. Germline CDR1 reads LNHNV; CDR2 reads YYDKDF (reference sequence). The complete variable domain, with remaining parts taken from reference TRBV15 and TRBJ1-5, reads DAMVIQNPRYQVTQFGKPVTLSCSQTLNHNVMYWYQQKSSQAPKLLFHYYDKDFNNEADTPDNFQSRRPNTSFCFLDIRSPGLGDTAMYLCATSRDQVPHQPQHFGDGTRLSIL.